Only a few counts were recorded for the clone carrying this T cell receptor (beta chain). The antigen is undetermined. Each CDR3 protein is one row after TCRdb ran MiXCR on the 5' RACE reads. The sample includes tens of thousands of distinct CDR3 sequences, approximately 15% seen only once; the top ten take roughly 30%. This entry comes from a study of T-cell memory formation after mild COVID-19. In the study overall: The study found TCR clusters largely donor specific.

Study-level findings and limits: SARS-CoV-2 specificity was not confirmed for second-wave clones peaking on day 37. Pre-infection memory harbored some responding clones, suggesting cross-reactive memory joined. Clones that contracted from day 15 to 85 had balanced CD4/CD8; later expanders were CD4+ biased.

The length of the CDR3 is 18 residues. The germline V gene encodes CDR1 MNHEY and CDR2 SVGEGT. Trimming removed 7 bases at V and 0 bases at J, with 25 bases between. Sequencing used PBMCs or a T cell subset sorted from them (not recorded which). V and J are TRBV6-2 or TRBV6-3 and TRBJ2-7; D assignment may be TRBD1 or TRBD2 (6 bases each). The source is an adult woman who had mild COVID-19 (a few samples of this study predate the infection). Cell type and time point are not known. The DNA for the CDR3 is TGTGCCAGCATCAAAGAACTGCCGGGGGCGGATGACTCCTACGAGCAGTACTTC. Amino acids: CASIKELPGADDSYEQYF.